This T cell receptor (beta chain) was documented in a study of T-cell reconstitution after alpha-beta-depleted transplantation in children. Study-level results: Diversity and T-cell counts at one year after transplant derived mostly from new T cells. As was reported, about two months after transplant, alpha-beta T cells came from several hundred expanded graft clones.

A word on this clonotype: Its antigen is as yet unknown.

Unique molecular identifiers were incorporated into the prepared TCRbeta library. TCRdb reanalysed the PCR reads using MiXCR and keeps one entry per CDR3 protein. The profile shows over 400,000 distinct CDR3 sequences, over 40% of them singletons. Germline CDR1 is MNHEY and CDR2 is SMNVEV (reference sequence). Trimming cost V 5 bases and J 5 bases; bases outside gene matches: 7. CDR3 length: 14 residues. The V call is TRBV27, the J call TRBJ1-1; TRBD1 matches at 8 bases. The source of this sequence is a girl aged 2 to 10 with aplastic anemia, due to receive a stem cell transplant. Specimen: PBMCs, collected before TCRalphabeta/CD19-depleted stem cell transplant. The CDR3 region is CASSMDRVGTEAFF. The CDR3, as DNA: TGTGCCAGCAGTATGGACAGGGTGGGGACTGAAGCTTTCTTT.